This paragraph covers one T cell receptor (beta chain) sequence. Its antigen remains unidentified. Data came from immunoSEQ multiplex PCR; TCRdb stores just in-frame clones and leaves some out. The table has some 130,000 clones, approximately 93% seen once; the top ten hold more than 2.5%. The record originates from a study of T cell responses to AZD1222 COVID-19 vaccine. Findings and caveats of the study: The peak T cell response came first, and repertoires were sampled only after it. Baseline serostatus was positive in only six or seven AZD1222 recipients.

Specimen: peripheral blood, collected on day 0 of AZD1222 vaccination. The source is an adult in good health.

In DNA form, the CDR3 reads TGTGCCAGCTCACCAAGCGGGACCTACGAGCAGTACTTC. Translation: CASSPSGTYEQYF. The V call is TRBV18, the J call TRBJ2-7; 7 bases agree with TRBD2. The CDR3 is 13 residues long. The trim removed 2 bases at V and 2 bases at J, leaving 0 bases unmatched. CDR1 is KGHSH, CDR2 LQKENI, per germline.